The source of this TCR beta chain is a study of shared clonotypes between healthy human individuals (dated by TCRdb to the early 2020s). With respect to the entire study: Three men and two women, aged 18 to 49 years, made up the cohort. For each donor, CD4 naive and CD4 memory were each run on three plates, CD8 naive on two plates, and CD8 memory on one plate. To estimate repertoire size and how much clonotype sharing occurs between individuals, the study deeply sequenced the blood TCR repertoires of five healthy adults. To increase sequencing depth and limit assay-specific biases, TCR repertoire library preparation and sequencing were carried out by different laboratories using diverse techniques. Leukapheresis yielded between about 0.8 and 9.5 billion PBMCs per donor. The paper as a whole reports these results and caveats: Compared with non-shared clonotypes, clonotypes shared by all four sorted-subset donors had higher generation probabilities. Because the study included a small number of donors, the genetic and exposure-history diversity represented was limited. Even with the large sequencing depth, rarefaction of the sorted-subset datasets indicated that sequencing was incomplete. About 4.5% of naive CD4, roughly 3.5% of naive CD8, roughly 2.4% of memory CD4, and 0.35% to 0.5% of memory CD8 clonotypes were shared across four donors. Estimated clonotype richness was generally larger for naive than for memory subsets. Sampling was limited to blood, and TCR repertoires in tissue likely differ from TCR repertoires in blood. Based on pairwise subsampling, the degree of clonotype sharing among donors was expected to be affected by sequencing depth.

As regards this clone: It has no known antigen specificity. No base quality values were provided; no much bigger clone lies one nucleotide off.

The donors were healthy, HIV-negative adults who had no recently reported acute infections or vaccinations. All donors were Caucasian adults living in Nashville, Tennessee, USA. CD4+ T cells were enriched by magnetic negative selection; naive cells were then positively selected on CD45RA, and the negative fraction formed the memory subset. After blood collection by leukapheresis, PBMCs were isolated using Ficoll-Histopaque density gradient centrifugation and then cryopreserved in the vapor phase of liquid nitrogen. Analytical flow cytometry was used to check the purity and quantity of each magnetically sorted T cell population. From each sorted fraction, genomic DNA was isolated and quantified by UV absorbance on a Nanodrop 2000c. The CDR3 sequence holds 12 residues, the cysteine and phenylalanine included. The only DNA kept is the CDR3, 36 bases in frame from the first base. Via the germline V gene, CDR1 is MDHEN and CDR2 SYDVKM. Trimming leaves V shorter by 3 bases and J shorter by 10 bases, with the junction holding 2 bases beyond the gene matches.

TCR CDR3 regions were amplified from genomic DNA by multiplex PCR using the deep immunoSEQ assay. Extracted genomic DNA from each cell subset was spread evenly across all wells of several immunoSEQ 96-well plates, with each plate serving as a replicate. For sorted subsets, each replicate PCR was loaded with approximately 0.2 ug genomic DNA, equivalent to 30,000 or so T cell genomes. Purified libraries were measured with a Qubit 3.0 fluorometer, size-checked on a Bioanalyzer 2100, and measured again with the KAPA Library Quantification kit. Every immunoSEQ 96-well plate was sequenced on a separate single-read 150-cycle Illumina NextSeq 550 flow cell. The paper's data handling went like this. Because only junctional sequences without quality scores were contained in the immunoSEQ output, filtering matching that applied to full-length reads could not be performed. To assign V/J genes and CDR3, sequences were annotated against IMGT germline references using PyIR, a Python wrapper for IgBLAST v1.9. Reads with weak V/J assignments (E-value above 1e-6), missing CDR3, stop codons, out-of-frame junctions, or ambiguous translated residues were removed. V3J clonotypes were defined as sequences sharing an identical inferred V gene, J gene, and CDR3 amino acid sequence. The percentage overlap between two repertoires was calculated by dividing the number of shared unique clonotypes by the size of the smaller repertoire. Richness of each repertoire was evaluated using RTK rarefaction, the Chao1 estimator, and Recon v2.1 estimates of unobserved clonotypes. For all TCRbeta clonotypes obtained by the gDNA method from a few donors, generation probabilities were computed with OLGA. In TCRdb, the immuneACCESS table is reduced to in-frame sequences with V and J assigned. These tables do not hold every clone; where another copy was compared, an unresolved V gene accounts for under half, and the others remain unexplained. The V and J calls and clone size come from that table; D and trimming were worked out from the DNA. Across this sample there are under 650,000 clones, with roughly 95% seen only once. The top ten clonotypes cover about 0.064% of the sample.

The source material was naive CD4+ T cells sorted from blood. The sample's cell subset or site label, decoded: CD45RA+ positively selected. The receptor was derived from a woman between 25 and 40 years old in good health. The V gene is TRBV28 and the J gene is TRBJ1-5; 8 nucleotides in the junction match TRBD1. CDR3 reads: CASSLGTGPQHF. The DNA sequence is as follows: TGTGCCAGCAGTTTGGGGACAGGCCCCCAGCATTTT. The CDR3 plus the reference TRBV28 and TRBJ1-5 genes for the other parts give the full variable domain: DVKVTQSSRYLVKRTGEKVFLECVQDMDHENMFWYRQDPGLGLRLIYFSYDVKMKEKGDIPEGYSVSREKKERFSLILESASTNQTSMYLCASSLGTGPQHFGDGTRLSIL.